This entry lists 25 T cell receptor beta chains sequenced from one sample in a study of tumor-infiltrating lymphocytes in primary liver carcinoma. Priming with a constant-region primer yielded TCR beta cDNA from 400 to 550 ng total RNA. Employing slightly modified ARM-PCR, three nested multiplex PCR rounds were run, and these gave rise to the TCR beta libraries. Running around 9 cycles apiece, the first two PCR rounds relied on TRBV1-TRBV30 forward primers together with a C-beta reverse primer. TCRdb analysed the multiplex PCR reads with MiXCR anew, one entry per CDR3 protein. The sample includes fewer than 350,000 distinct CDR3 sequences, roughly two thirds of them seen just once. Germline DNA was also extracted, and blood RNA derived from unsorted whole blood. Sequences were obtained from peripheral blood. These receptors were collected from a man aged 40-50 years with primary liver carcinoma and hepatitis B virus infection.

With regard to this clonotype: A much larger clone differs from this one at a single base, so this may be a read error. The chain has TRBV10-3 and TRBJ2-7; D ambiguous. V lost 4 bases and J lost 3, with 13 bases in between. Germline V lookup: CDR1 ENHRY, CDR2 SYGVKD. This CDR3 spans 14 amino acids. The CDR3 loop is CAISGSDGSYEQYF. The CDR3 DNA reads TGTGCCATCAGTGGGTCGGACGGAAGCTACGAGCAGTACTTC.

J is TRBJ2-1 and V is TRBV5-4, with 8 bases matching TRBD2. This CDR3 region has 16 residues. The junction had 6 bases not matched to a gene; V was cut back by 4 bases and J by 0 bases. CDR1 and CDR2 (germline): SGHNT, YYREEE (reference sequence). The CDR3 loop reads CASSPKSGSSYNEQFF. In DNA form, the CDR3 reads TGTGCCAGCAGCCCGAAAAGCGGGAGCTCCTACAATGAGCAGTTCTTC.

This clonotype is medium-sized in the sample. V gene TRBV29-1 combines with J gene TRBJ1-1, with D possibly matching TRBD1 (6 bases). The germline gives CDR1 SQVTM, CDR2 ANQGSEA. The V and J ends lost 5 bases and 2 bases respectively, with 15 bases between them. The CDR3 consists of 14 residues. The CDR3 protein is CSVLRTDSNTEAFF. The CDR3 nucleotides read TGCAGCGTTCTTCGGACAGACAGCAACACTGAAGCTTTCTTT.

About this clonotype itself: Germline and junction disagree at one end, which may indicate a read error. V gene TRBV29-1 combines with J gene TRBJ2-5, with D tentatively TRBD2 (5 bases). This CDR3 comprises 12 residues. Germline V gene data show CDR1 as SQVTM and CDR2 as ANQGSEA. The CDR3 DNA reads TGCATCGTTTGGTGGGAGCAAGAGACCCAGTACTTC. Residues: CIVWWEQETQYF.

Regarding this clonotype: An end of the junction differs from the germline gene, which may be a read error. J is TRBJ2-3 and V is TRBV5-1; tentatively, D is TRBD1 (5 bases). The V gene's germline CDR1 is SGHRS and CDR2 YFSETQ. CDR3 size: 15 residues. CDR3: CTSSFTAHQGDTQYF. For the CDR3, the DNA is TGCACCAGCAGCTTCACCGCCCATCAGGGAGATACGCAGTATTTT.

The chain combines TRBV7-9 with TRBJ2-7, with a weak D call TRBD1 (6 bases). The V gene's germline CDR1 is SEHNR and CDR2 FQNEAQ (reference sequence). Trimming shortened V by 3 bases and J by 0 bases, and 9 bases separated the two germline ends. CDR3 length equals 14 residues. CDR3 sequence (DNA): TGTGCCAGCAGCTTTCCGGACAGCTCCTACGAGCAGTACTTC. It is translated as CASSFPDSSYEQYF.

Of note for this clonotype: This sequence may be a read error, since a much larger clone differs from it by one base. In nucleotides, the CDR3 is TGTGTCAGCAGTTACTTTCCCGGGTCACCCCTCCACTTT. This encodes CVSSYFPGSPLHF. The genes are TRBV6-2 or TRBV6-3 and TRBJ1-6; no clear D gene. The germline CDR1 and CDR2 sequences are MNHEY and SVGEGT. The CDR3 spans 13 residues.

Note on this clonotype: The conserved phenylalanine or tryptophan normally closing the CDR3 is absent here, so this likely arose from a read error. The V gene is TRBV11-2, the J gene TRBJ2-1; tentative D call: TRBD1 (6 bases). From germline, CDR1 is SGHAT and CDR2 FQNNGV. CDR3 length equals 12 residues. Trimming stripped 4 bases from V and 12 bases from J, with 13 bases between. CDR3 nucleotide sequence: TGTGCCAGCAGCTCAATGGGGGCACTGCAGTTCATC. Its translation: CASSSMGALQFI.

A word on this clonotype: This may be a read error: a much more frequent sequence differs by one nucleotide. The chain uses TRBV12-3 or TRBV12-4 and TRBJ2-5; either TRBD1 or TRBD2 may fit D (5 bases each). This CDR3 is built from 15 residues. V was pared by 3 bases and J by 2 bases, with 13 bases between. The CDR3 DNA reads as TGTGCCAGCAGTTTTGGGACCATTCCTCAAGAGACCCAGTACTTC. It specifies CASSFGTIPQETQYF.

This clonotype was counted a single time. The junction departs from germline at one end; a sequencing error may be responsible. The V call is TRBV4-1, the J call TRBJ2-1; 15 bases line up with TRBD2. Germline CDR1 MGHRA, CDR2 YSYEKL. There are 19 residues in the CDR3. Written as DNA, the CDR3 is TGCGCCAGCAGACAAGAGGACAGTGGGGGACTAGCGGGAGGTAATGAGCAGTTCTTC. Translation gives CASRQEDSGGLAGGNEQFF.

Note on this clonotype: It is likely a read error, because the conserved phenylalanine at the end of the CDR3 is missing. The chain couples TRBV28 to TRBJ1-3; D ambiguous. V was pared by 5 bases and J by 2 bases, with 7 bases between. The length of the CDR3 is 13 residues. The germline CDR1 and CDR2 sequences are MDHEN and SYDVKM. Here the CDR3 reads CASSLLAGNTIYL. The CDR3 nucleotides are TGTGCCAGCAGTCTACTTGCTGGAAACACCATATATTTA.

With regard to this clonotype: A read error may produce the germline difference seen at one junction end. The genes are TRBV6-1 and TRBJ2-5; 7 nucleotides align to TRBD1. Germline CDR1 reads MNHNS; CDR2 reads SASEGT. The CDR3 sequence is 12 residues long. This CDR3 reads CASEQGWETQCF. The CDR3 DNA follows: TGTGCCAGCGAACAGGGGTGGGAGACCCAGTGTTTC.

The chain carries TRBV5-4 and TRBJ2-3; D might be TRBD1 (5 bases). V lost 4 bases to trimming and J lost 5 bases, with 14 bases between them. The CDR3 consists of 14 residues. Germline assignment: CDR1 SGHNT and CDR2 YYREEE (reference sequence). The CDR3 coding sequence is TGTGCCAGCAGCATACAGGCCTTCGGAGATACGCAGTATTTT. Its translation is CASSIQAFGDTQYF.

This clonotype has ten or more counts. The chain joins TRBV6-5 to TRBJ2-5; 10 nucleotides match TRBD2. V gave up 5 bases and J gave up 3 bases; unmatched junction bases: 9. Germline CDR1 and CDR2: MNHEY and SVGAGI. CDR3 length: 16 residues. The CDR3 coding sequence is TGTGCCAGCAGTATAAGAACTAGCGGGATGAAAGAGACCCAGTACTTC. As protein: CASSIRTSGMKETQYF.

The count of this clonotype is one. One junction end disagrees with the germline gene, perhaps due to a read error. The rearrangement links TRBV12-3 or TRBV12-4 to TRBJ1-1, with a possible D match to TRBD1 (6 bases). The CDR3 is 14 amino acids. CDR3: CASRGAGENTEALF. Written as DNA, the CDR3 is TGTGCCAGCCGGGGGGCAGGGGAGAACACTGAAGCTCTCTTT.

This clonotype was seen a handful of times. The V gene is TRBV6-1, the J gene TRBJ1-1, with D perhaps matching TRBD1 (6 bases). CDR1 is MNHNS and CDR2 is SASEGT in the germline V gene. V was shortened by 4 bases and J by 11 bases, with 17 bases between the two germline ends. The CDR3 spans 13 residues. The DNA of the CDR3 is TGTGCCAGCAGTGGATCTGGCCGGGGGCAGGCTTTCTTT. Translating it yields CASSGSGRGQAFF.

Details on this clonotype: This is likely a read error, given that the CDR3 carries no conserved phenylalanine or tryptophan at its end. The CDR3 reads CASSYRNGETQYL. The DNA of the CDR3 is TGTGCCAGCAGTTACCGCAATGGAGAGACCCAGTACTTA. V is TRBV6-2 or TRBV6-3 and J is TRBJ2-5; no clear D gene. CDR3 size: 13 residues. Germline CDR1 MNHEY, CDR2 SVGEGT. V was pared by 2 bases and J by 4 bases, with 8 bases between.

Details on this clonotype: A much larger clone differs by one base, so this may be a read error. The chain carries TRBV6-2 or TRBV6-3 and TRBJ2-7; TRBD1 matches 10 bases. Germline V gene sequence: CDR1 MNHEY, CDR2 SVGEGT. The CDR3 length is 15 residues. This CDR3 is CAGSWGDRGTYEQYF. As DNA, the CDR3 is TGTGCCGGCAGTTGGGGGGACAGGGGAACCTACGAGCAGTACTTC.

This chain uses TRBV6-1 with TRBJ2-7, with a tentative D call TRBD2 (6 bases). Looked up from germline, CDR1 is MNHNS and CDR2 is SASEGT. Trimming left V 2 bases short and J 3 bases short, with 14 bases between. The CDR3 is 15 residues long. In nucleotides, the CDR3 is TGTGCCAGCAGTGAACGGGAGAATTACGACTACGAGCAGTACTTC. Its translation is CASSERENYDYEQYF.

Comment on this clonotype: The CDR3 ends on some other residue instead of the conserved phenylalanine or tryptophan, so this is likely a read error. The V and J genes are TRBV7-8 and TRBJ1-2; no firm D call. The germline V gene encodes CDR1 SGHVS and CDR2 FQNEAQ. Trimming removed 2 bases from V and 2 bases from J, with 9 bases in between. The CDR3 is 14 residues long. CDR3 DNA: TGTGCCAGCAGCTTAAGACGGGAGAACTATGGCTACACCTTA. Protein product: CASSLRRENYGYTL.

This clonotype was counted at least ten times. The chain has TRBV29-1 and TRBJ2-3; weak D call: TRBD2 (5 bases). The CDR3 is 13 amino acids. The V and J ends lost 8 bases and 4 bases respectively, with 16 bases between them. From germline, CDR1 is SQVTM and CDR2 ANQGSEA. The CDR3 DNA reads as TGCAGCTATAGCGTTATAATCGCAGATACGCAGTATTTT. Its translation is CSYSVIIADTQYF.

As for this clonotype: A much larger clone lies one base from this, so it may be a read error. The CDR3 sequence is CASSWFGTEAFF. CDR3 DNA sequence: TGTGCCAGCAGCTGGTTTGGCACTGAAGCTTTCTTT. The V call is TRBV6-5, the J call TRBJ1-1, with D hard to call. CDR1 MNHEY and CDR2 SVGAGI come from the germline V gene. With 6 bases removed from V and 4 bases from J, the gap between germline ends came to 9 bases. The CDR3 contains 12 residues.

Concerning this clonotype: One end of the junction varies from germline; a read error may be responsible. The J gene is TRBJ2-1, the V gene TRBV11-2; 7 bases align to TRBD1. The germline V gene has CDR1 SGHAT and CDR2 FQNNGV. This CDR3 comprises 15 residues. CDR3 sequence (DNA): TGTGTCAGCAGCATCAGGACAGGTACCTACAATGAGCAGTTCTTC. Translating gives CVSSIRTGTYNEQFF.

This clonotype appeared once. Mismatch with germline at one junction end may stem from a read error. The chain recombines TRBV4-1 with TRBJ2-1, with a possible D match to TRBD2 (5 bases). CDR1 and CDR2 (germline): MGHRA, YSYEKL. CDR3 length: 17 residues. CDR3 DNA sequence: TGCGCCAGCAGTCCCCTGAGGGTAGTCCGCTCCTACAATGAGCAGTCCTTC. Encoded protein: CASSPLRVVRSYNEQSF.

Worth noting for this clonotype: A read error may account for a junction end that differs from germline. This chain uses TRBV12-3 or TRBV12-4 with TRBJ1-2; tentative D call: TRBD1 (6 bases). This CDR3 spans 12 amino acids. CDR3 residues: CTSSLGGYGYTF. CDR3 coding DNA: TGTACCAGCAGTTTAGGGGGATACGGCTACACCTTC.